This entry lists 8 T cell receptor beta chains sequenced from one sample in a study of OX40 agonist ivuxolimab in advanced cancers. The protocol was immunoSEQ multiplex PCR, while the TCRdb copy is restricted to in-frame clones and leaves out a portion. The data show about 78,000 clones, around 94% seen once. Specimen: CD4+ or CD8+ T cells sorted from blood, collected in a trial of the OX40 agonist ivuxolimab. The receptor source for this set is an adult with an advanced solid tumor such as melanoma, head and neck, liver or kidney cancer.

J is TRBJ1-2 and V is TRBV5-1; D call uncertain. Germline CDR1 and CDR2: SGHRS and YFSETQ. This CDR3 has 14 residues. Trimming pared 0 bases from V and 1 base from J, leaving 7 bases between. CDR3 amino acids: CASSLDPLNYGYTF. CDR3 DNA sequence: TGCGCCAGCAGCTTGGATCCGCTTAACTATGGCTACACCTTC.

The chain links TRBV5-6 to TRBJ2-7; tentatively, D is TRBD2 (6 bases). V was clipped by 4 bases and J by 3 bases, with 17 bases between them. Germline CDR1 is SGHDT and CDR2 is YYEEEE. This CDR3 spans 15 amino acids. Here the CDR3 DNA reads TGTGCCAGCAGCCCCCTCCGTGTGGGGGGCTACGAGCAGTACTTC. Encoded protein: CASSPLRVGGYEQYF.

This rearrangement joins TRBV7-9 to TRBJ2-1, with TRBD2 matching 9 bases. The germline V gene has CDR1 SEHNR and CDR2 FQNEAQ (reference sequence). This CDR3 is 14 amino acids long. V lost 3 bases and J lost 3; bases outside the gene matches: 0. The CDR3 spells CASSFSGGYNEQFF. The CDR3, as DNA: TGTGCCAGCAGCTTTAGCGGGGGCTACAATGAGCAGTTCTTC.

The V and J genes are TRBV30 and TRBJ1-1; D not resolved. The CDR3 is 12 amino acids. CDR1 is GTSNPN, CDR2 SVGIG, per germline (reference sequence). Trimming shortened V by 0 bases and J by 11 bases, and 13 bases separated the two germline ends. The CDR3 is CAWSVSAPGAFF. CDR3 in DNA: TGTGCCTGGAGTGTGTCGGCCCCTGGGGCTTTCTTT.

The genes are TRBV27 and TRBJ1-1, with D perhaps TRBD1 (6 bases). CDR1 and CDR2 (germline): MNHEY, SMNVEV (reference sequence). Trimming shortened V by 7 bases and J by 4 bases, and 19 bases separated the two germline ends. The CDR3 extends over 15 amino acids. CDR3 amino acids: CASTISPRGVTEAFF. The CDR3 DNA is TGTGCCAGCACAATATCCCCAAGGGGGGTCACTGAAGCTTTCTTT.

The chain carries TRBV9 and TRBJ2-1; 8 nucleotides align to TRBD2. Germline trimming cut 3 bases from V and 7 bases from J; bases unmatched to any gene: 9. Germline CDR1 and CDR2: SGDLS and YYNGEE. This CDR3 is 15 amino acids long. CDR3 amino acids: CASSGYGRVGNEQFF. CDR3 nucleotides: TGTGCCAGCAGCGGCTACGGGAGGGTGGGGAATGAGCAGTTCTTC. Full variable domain (remainder filled in from reference TRBV9 and TRBJ2-1): DSGVTQTPKHLITATGQRVTLRCSPRSGDLSVYWYQQSLDQGLQFLIQYYNGEERAKGNILERFSAQQFPDLHSELNLSSLELGDSALYFCASSGYGRVGNEQFFGPGTRLTVL.

V is TRBV19 and J is TRBJ1-2, with D perhaps matching TRBD1 (6 bases). The germline CDR1 and CDR2 sequences are LNHDA and SQIVND (reference sequence). CDR3 size: 14 residues. Trimming removed 6 bases from V and 6 bases from J, with 17 bases in between. CDR3 region: CASRAIGGADGYTF. The CDR3 DNA sequence: TGTGCCAGTAGAGCCATCGGGGGGGCAGATGGCTACACCTTC.

V usage is TRBV19 and J usage is TRBJ1-1, with D possibly being TRBD1 (5 bases). The V end lost 4 bases, the J end lost 4 bases, and 16 bases lay between the germline ends. The CDR3 has 15 amino acids. CDR1 and CDR2 from the germline V gene are LNHDA and SQIVND (reference sequence). Here the CDR3 reads CASSTGRERGTEAFF. The DNA for the CDR3 is TGTGCCAGTAGTACAGGGAGGGAAAGAGGCACTGAAGCTTTCTTT.